The clone carrying this TCR beta chain was observed once. This specimen comes from a study of cytomegalovirus exposure and HLA in healthy donors. Germline CDR1 reads LNHDA; CDR2 reads SQIVND (reference sequence). V was shortened by 0 bases and J by 3 bases, with 9 bases between the two germline ends. The CDR3 sequence is 15 residues long. Researchers ran the PCR with 60 Vbeta and 13 Jbeta primers. Profiled with immunoSEQ multiplex PCR; TCRdb holds only in-frame clones, not every one. The profile covers 300,000 or so clones, with 84% appearing a single time and roughly 2% taken by the ten largest. The source is a woman between 35 and 50 years old in good health and CMV-seropositive. Sequenced input: PBMCs. The rearrangement uses TRBV19 and TRBJ1-5; D not certain. The CDR3 nucleotides are TGTGCCAGTAGTATAGATGCAGGTTTCAATCAGCCCCAGCATTTT. It codes for CASSIDAGFNQPQHF.